Below are 9 T cell receptor beta chains sequenced from a single sample in a study of sequential checkpoint blockade in melanoma. Sequencing was performed with immunoSEQ multiplex PCR; in TCRdb, only in-frame clones are kept and a portion is missing. The repertoire holds just over 9,000 clones, with roughly two thirds as singletons. This sample's treatment: randomized to nivolumab then ipilimumab (arm A) or the reverse (arm B). The specimen comprised CD8+ T cells sorted from blood (inferred from file names), sampled from a patient given nivolumab and ipilimumab in sequence. These receptors were collected from a human donor with melanoma.

This clone was seen a handful of times. The chain links TRBV28 to TRBJ2-7; 7 positions agree with TRBD1. This CDR3 contains 12 residues. V lost 6 bases and J lost 5; bases outside the gene matches: 4. The V gene's germline CDR1 is MDHEN and CDR2 SYDVKM. In DNA form, the CDR3 reads TGTGCCAGCAGGACAGGGTCAAACGAGCAGTACTTC. It codes for CASRTGSNEQYF.

The genes are TRBV7-9 and TRBJ2-3; possibly TRBD2 for D (5 bases). V was clipped by 0 bases and J by 2 bases, with 21 bases between them. CDR3 size: 19 residues. The V gene's germline CDR1 is SEHNR and CDR2 FQNEAQ (reference sequence). CDR3 sequence (DNA): TGTGCCAGCAGCTTAGCTCAAGACTTACCGGGAACAAACACAGATACGCAGTATTTT. This sequence encodes CASSLAQDLPGTNTDTQYF.

This clone was seen a handful of times. The chain has TRBV6-4 and TRBJ2-3; 7 bases fit TRBD2. Germline loops: CDR1 MRHNA, CDR2 SNTAGT. V trimming: 4 bases; J trimming: 4 bases; junction bases outside the gene matches: 8. The CDR3 contains 15 residues. CDR3 in DNA: TGTGCCAGCAGTGCAGGCGGGGGAGAGGCAGATACGCAGTATTTT. Its translation is CASSAGGGEADTQYF.

The chain carries TRBV27 and TRBJ1-2; tentatively, D is TRBD1 (5 bases). Germline V gene sequence: CDR1 MNHEY, CDR2 SMNVEV (reference sequence). CDR3 length: 14 residues. V was cut by 0 bases and J by 2 bases, with 7 bases left in between. The CDR3 reads CASSLSGGNYGYTF. The CDR3 DNA reads TGTGCCAGCAGTTTATCGGGGGGGAACTATGGCTACACCTTC.

Within the sample, this clone is medium-sized. The chain links TRBV19 to TRBJ1-5; the D gene is possibly TRBD1 (6 bases). CDR3 length: 15 residues. Trimming pared 3 bases from V and 3 bases from J, leaving 12 bases between. Germline assignment: CDR1 LNHDA and CDR2 SQIVND (reference sequence). CDR3 sequence reads: CASSIGRGNNQPQHF. The CDR3, as DNA: TGTGCCAGTAGTATCGGCAGGGGTAACAATCAGCCCCAGCATTTT.

This clone has just a few counts. V is TRBV6-4 and J is TRBJ2-1; 7 bases fit TRBD1. Germline CDR1 reads MRHNA; CDR2 reads SNTAGT. CDR3 length: 15 amino acids. Losses at the gene ends were 5 bases for V and 7 bases for J; bases not matched to a gene: 11. The CDR3 reads CASSQHSGTENEQFF. CDR3 in DNA: TGTGCCAGCAGTCAACACTCCGGGACAGAGAATGAGCAGTTCTTC.

This clone was seen just once. This chain connects TRBV29-1 to TRBJ1-2; no firm D call. Trimming stripped 4 bases from V and 4 bases from J, with 13 bases between. The V gene's germline CDR1 is SQVTM and CDR2 ANQGSEA. The CDR3 has 13 residues. Written as DNA, the CDR3 is TGCAGCGTTGTCTCGTATCGGGGCTATGGCTACACCTTC. Translation: CSVVSYRGYGYTF.

The J gene is TRBJ1-4, the V gene TRBV9, with TRBD1 matching 8 bases. CDR3 length: 15 amino acids. V was pared by 0 bases and J by 6 bases, with 4 bases of the junction left unmatched. Germline V lookup: CDR1 SGDLS, CDR2 YYNGEE. CDR3 protein: CASSVGDRTYEKLFF. For the CDR3, the DNA is TGTGCCAGCAGCGTAGGGGACAGGACCTATGAAAAACTGTTTTTT.

This clone was counted between two and nine times. This chain links TRBV19 with TRBJ2-7, with D possibly TRBD2 on 5 matching bases. The CDR3 totals 11 residues. Germline V lookup: CDR1 LNHDA, CDR2 SQIVND (reference sequence). Trimming shortened V by 5 bases and J by 3 bases, and 5 bases separated the two germline ends. The CDR3 DNA reads TGTGCCAGTAGTGGGAGCTACGAGCAGTACTTC. Translated, it gives CASSGSYEQYF.